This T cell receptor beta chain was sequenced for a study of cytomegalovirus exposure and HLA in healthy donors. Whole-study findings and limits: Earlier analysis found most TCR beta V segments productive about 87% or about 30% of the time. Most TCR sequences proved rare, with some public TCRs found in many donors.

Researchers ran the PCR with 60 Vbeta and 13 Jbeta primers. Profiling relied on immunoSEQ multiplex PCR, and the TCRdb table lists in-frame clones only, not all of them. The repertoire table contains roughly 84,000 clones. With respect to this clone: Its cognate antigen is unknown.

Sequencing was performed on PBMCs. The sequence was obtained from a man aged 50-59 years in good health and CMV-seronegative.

CDR3: CASSPTDNSYNEQFF. Written as DNA, the CDR3 is TGTGCCAGCAGCCCGACAGATAACTCCTACAATGAGCAGTTCTTC. The chain employs TRBV11-2 and TRBJ2-1, with a weak D call TRBD1 (5 bases). The CDR3 loop spans 15 amino acids. Trimming left V 5 bases short and J 0 bases short, with 11 bases between. Germline V CDR1 and CDR2: SGHAT, FQNNGV.